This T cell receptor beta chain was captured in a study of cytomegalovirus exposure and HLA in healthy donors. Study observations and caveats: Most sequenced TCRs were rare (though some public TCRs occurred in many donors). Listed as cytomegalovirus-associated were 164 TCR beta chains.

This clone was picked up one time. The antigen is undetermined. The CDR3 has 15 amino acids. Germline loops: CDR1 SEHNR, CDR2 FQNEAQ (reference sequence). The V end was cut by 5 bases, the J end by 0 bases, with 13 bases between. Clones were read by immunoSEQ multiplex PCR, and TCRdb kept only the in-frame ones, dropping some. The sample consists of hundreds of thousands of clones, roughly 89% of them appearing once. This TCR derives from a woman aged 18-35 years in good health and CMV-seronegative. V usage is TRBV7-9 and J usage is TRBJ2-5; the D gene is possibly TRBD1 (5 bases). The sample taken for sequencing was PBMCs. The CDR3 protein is CASSLMTDHQETQYF. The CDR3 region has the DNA TGTGCCAGCAGCCTGATGACAGACCACCAAGAGACCCAGTACTTC.